Shown below are 26 T cell receptor beta chains from a single sample sequenced in a study of patients and donors after allogeneic stem cell transplantation. One entry per CDR3 protein, called by TCRdb with MiXCR from the RT-PCR reads. The sample includes 25,000 to 35,000 distinct CDR3 sequences, approximately 6.3% of them seen just once. Sequenced: blood, either unsorted or a sorted T cell fraction (not recorded which). The source of these receptors is a human donor who was either an allogeneic HSCT recipient or a stem cell or donor lymphocyte infusion donor (not recorded which). It is not recorded whose cells these are; they may come from a transplant donor.

In this sample, this clonotype turned up many times. This chain joins TRBV13 and TRBJ2-5; D is unresolved. CDR1 and CDR2 from the germline V gene are PRHDT and FYEKMQ (reference sequence). The CDR3 loop spans 13 amino acids. V lost 2 bases and J lost 2, with 6 bases in between. CDR3 sequence reads: CASSLTTQETQYF. Written as DNA, the CDR3 is TGTGCCAGCAGCTTAACGACTCAAGAGACCCAGTACTTC.

This clonotype was counted ten times or more. The rearrangement links TRBV12-5 to TRBJ2-7; 7 bases are a match to TRBD1. The CDR3 runs to 15 residues. With 2 bases clipped from V and 0 bases from J, the junction kept 4 bases outside the gene matches. The germline CDR1 and CDR2 sequences are LGHNT and FRNRAP. The CDR3: CASGLLQGFSYEQYF. CDR3 nucleotides: TGTGCTAGTGGTTTGCTACAGGGGTTCTCCTACGAGCAGTACTTC. The variable domain in full, with the rest retrieved from reference TRBV12-5 and TRBJ2-7, is DARVTQTPRHKVTEMGQEVTMRCQPILGHNTVFWYRQTMMQGLELLAYFRNRAPLDDSGMPKDRFSAEMPDATLATLKIQPSEPRDSAVYFCASGLLQGFSYEQYFGPGTRLTVT.

The sample holds many counts of this clonotype. The CDR3 DNA reads TGTGCCAGCAGTCCTGGAGGTGTTAGCAATCAGCCCCAGCATTTT. As protein: CASSPGGVSNQPQHF. This chain links TRBV6-5 with TRBJ1-5; D call uncertain. V was shortened by 5 bases and J by 0 bases, with 11 bases between the two germline ends. The CDR3 is 15 residues long. Germline V lookup: CDR1 MNHEY, CDR2 SVGAGI.

This clonotype was recorded at least ten times. The chain employs TRBV19 and TRBJ1-5, with a weak D call TRBD1 (5 bases). Trimming took 4 bases from V and 4 from J, leaving 11 bases between them. The CDR3 runs 14 residues. Germline V gene sequence: CDR1 LNHDA, CDR2 SQIVND (reference sequence). In DNA form, the CDR3 reads TGTGCCAGTAGTACCGACAGCGAGAATCAGCCCCAGCATTTT. This codes for CASSTDSENQPQHF. The variable domain in full, with the rest retrieved from reference TRBV19 and TRBJ1-5, is DGGITQSPKYLFRKEGQNVTLSCEQNLNHDAMYWYRQDPGQGLRLIYYSQIVNDFQKGDIAEGYSVSREKKESFPLTVTSAQKNPTAFYLCASSTDSENQPQHFGDGTRLSIL.

Ten or more counts support this clonotype. The chain carries TRBV18 and TRBJ2-5, with D possibly matching TRBD2 (5 bases). The CDR3 length is 15 residues. V shed 3 bases and J shed 2 bases, with 13 bases lying between them. Germline lookup yields CDR1 KGHSH and CDR2 LQKENI. This chain's CDR3 is CASSPGSKRQETQYF. CDR3 nucleotides: TGTGCCAGCTCACCGGGCTCGAAGCGGCAAGAGACCCAGTACTTC.

This clonotype was counted ten times or more. The rearrangement joins TRBV7-8 to TRBJ2-3; TRBD1 might be the D (5 bases). V dropped 1 base and J dropped 2 bases, with 7 bases sitting between them. The CDR3 runs to 14 residues. The V gene's germline CDR1 is SGHVS and CDR2 FQNEAQ. CDR3 protein: CASSLGQTTDTQYF. The CDR3 region has the DNA TGTGCCAGCAGCTTAGGACAGACCACAGATACGCAGTATTTT.

This clonotype was recorded at least ten times. V gene TRBV6-2 or TRBV6-3 combines with J gene TRBJ2-7; the D gene is possibly TRBD1 (5 bases). Germline loops: CDR1 MNHEY, CDR2 SVGEGT. This CDR3 comprises 13 residues. The germline V and J ends were trimmed by 6 bases and 7 bases, with 16 bases remaining between them. The CDR3 is CASSLDSLGEQYF. In DNA, the CDR3 is TGTGCCAGCAGCCTTGACAGCTTGGGGGAGCAGTACTTC.

This clonotype was observed a single time. This may stem from a read error, because a much larger clone lies one nucleotide away. The rearrangement links TRBV4-2 to TRBJ2-7; a weak D match, TRBD2 (7 bases). V lost 4 bases and J lost 3, with 16 bases in between. The germline CDR1 and CDR2 sequences are LGHNA and YNFKEQ. This CDR3 spans 15 amino acids. CDR3 protein: CASSRRGAGNYEQYF. DNA of the CDR3: TGTGCCAGCAGCCGCCGGGGGGCAGGGAACTACGAGCAGTACTTC.

At least ten counts were recorded for this clonotype. The V and J genes are TRBV4-3 and TRBJ1-1; D is unresolved. The CDR3 extends over 14 amino acids. V gave up 0 bases and J gave up 4 bases, with 9 bases separating them. Germline V CDR1 and CDR2: LGHNA, YSLEER. The CDR3 loop reads CASSQDRGGTEAFF. CDR3 nucleotide sequence: TGCGCCAGCAGCCAAGATCGAGGAGGCACTGAAGCTTTCTTT.

This clonotype came up many times. The chain employs TRBV7-2 and TRBJ2-3, with D perhaps matching TRBD2 (5 bases). The CDR3 loop spans 14 amino acids. Germline V gives CDR1 SGHTA, CDR2 FQGNSA. With 2 bases removed from V and 5 bases from J, the gap between germline ends came to 11 bases. The CDR3 coding sequence is TGTGCCAGCAGCTTACGGCCCGGGAAAGATACGCAGTATTTT. Its translation: CASSLRPGKDTQYF.

CDR3 sequence reads: CASSLALAGAGETQYF. The CDR3 DNA follows: TGCGCCAGCAGCTTGGCCCTAGCGGGAGCGGGAGAGACCCAGTACTTC. The rearrangement links TRBV5-1 to TRBJ2-5, with 10 bases identical to TRBD2. V shed 0 bases, J shed 4 bases, and the junction held 6 bases outside the gene matches. Germline V gives CDR1 SGHRS, CDR2 YFSETQ. This CDR3 is built from 16 residues.

V is TRBV5-1 and J is TRBJ2-1, with 12 positions matching TRBD1. The V gene end was trimmed by 0 bases and the J gene end by 10 bases; junction bases not matched to a gene: 5. CDR1 is SGHRS, CDR2 YFSETQ, per germline. CDR3 length equals 15 residues. The CDR3 is CASSLAGTGGLEQFF. The CDR3 DNA sequence: TGCGCCAGCAGCTTGGCCGGGACAGGGGGCCTGGAGCAGTTCTTC.

This clonotype was picked up a small number of times. The V and J genes are TRBV6-5 and TRBJ2-7; D is perhaps TRBD1 (6 bases). Trimming cost V 8 bases and J 2 bases, with 13 bases left between them. The CDR3 has 13 residues. Germline CDR1 is MNHEY and CDR2 is SVGAGI. The CDR3 nucleotides read TGTGCCAGCGGAAGGGACACACCCTACGAGCAGTACTTC. Protein sequence: CASGRDTPYEQYF.

This clonotype was counted ten times or more. The chain has TRBV6-2 or TRBV6-3 and TRBJ2-4, with 7 bases matching TRBD1. CDR3 length: 14 residues. The germline V gene encodes CDR1 MNHEY and CDR2 SVGEGT. V was pared by 5 bases and J by 7 bases, with 8 bases of the junction left unmatched. CDR3 in amino acids: CASSLEQGWNIQYF. CDR3 DNA: TGTGCCAGCAGTCTAGAACAGGGGTGGAACATTCAGTACTTC.

This clonotype was recorded at least ten times. This chain joins TRBV2 and TRBJ1-2, with a tentative D call TRBD1 (5 bases). Germline loops: CDR1 SNHLY, CDR2 FYNNEI. CDR3 size: 17 residues. V was shortened by 4 bases and J by 4 bases, with 22 bases between the two germline ends. The CDR3 DNA reads TGTGCCAGCAGTGCCTTATACCTCCGGGACGGACCCTATGGCTACACCTTC. This translates into CASSALYLRDGPYGYTF.

This clonotype has just one count. The chain combines TRBV7-9 with TRBJ2-7; 13 bases line up with TRBD2. Germline assignment: CDR1 SEHNR and CDR2 FQNEAQ (reference sequence). The CDR3 has 17 residues. The ends lost 5 bases at V and 2 bases at J; junction bases unmatched: 9. CDR3 region: CASSPSGLAGVAYEQYF. CDR3 nucleotides: TGTGCCAGCAGCCCTTCCGGACTAGCGGGAGTGGCCTACGAGCAGTACTTC.

This clonotype was observed a few times. The rearrangement uses TRBV27 and TRBJ1-4; 10 bases agree with TRBD1. Germline V CDR1 and CDR2: MNHEY, SMNVEV (reference sequence). The CDR3 sequence is 15 residues long. With V trimmed by 3 bases and J by 10 bases, 8 bases remained unmatched. The CDR3 sequence: CASSFGRQGAAKLFF. CDR3 bases: TGTGCCAGCAGTTTCGGTAGACAGGGGGCCGCAAAACTGTTTTTT.

This clonotype was seen only a few times. This chain connects TRBV6-2 or TRBV6-3 to TRBJ2-7; 9 positions match TRBD1. The CDR3 sequence is 15 residues long. In germline, CDR1 is MNHEY, CDR2 SVGEGT. With 6 bases clipped from V and 1 base from J, the junction kept 7 bases outside the gene matches. The CDR3 DNA sequence: TGTGCCAGCAGCCGACCGGGACAGGGTTCCTACGAGCAGTACTTC. Residues: CASSRPGQGSYEQYF.

This clonotype was detected many times. The gene calls are TRBV27 and TRBJ2-1; 8 positions match TRBD1. This CDR3 spans 15 amino acids. The ends lost 3 bases at V and 3 bases at J; junction bases unmatched: 4. Germline V CDR1 and CDR2: MNHEY, SMNVEV (reference sequence). The CDR3 coding sequence is TGTGCCAGCAGTTTGATGGGACAGGACTACAATGAGCAGTTCTTC. It is translated as CASSLMGQDYNEQFF.

The chain couples TRBV4-1 to TRBJ2-2; a possible D gene is TRBD1 (5 bases). V was cut by 2 bases and J by 0 bases, with 16 bases left in between. CDR3 size: 18 residues. CDR1 and CDR2 from the germline V gene are MGHRA and YSYEKL. This chain's CDR3 is CASSQPRAGFTNTGELFF. The CDR3 DNA reads TGCGCCAGCAGCCAACCCCGGGCAGGGTTCACGAACACCGGGGAGCTGTTTTTT.

The V gene is TRBV15, the J gene TRBJ2-7; the match to TRBD1 covers 11 bases. CDR1 is LNHNV, CDR2 YYDKDF, per germline (reference sequence). Trimming cost V 5 bases and J 2 bases; bases outside gene matches: 5. The CDR3 is 15 amino acids. CDR3 sequence reads: CATSGGQGDTYEQYF. CDR3 in DNA: TGTGCCACCAGCGGGGGACAGGGGGACACCTACGAGCAGTACTTC.

This clonotype was counted at least ten times. The chain joins TRBV2 to TRBJ1-1, with D maybe TRBD1 (5 bases). CDR1 SNHLY and CDR2 FYNNEI come from the germline V gene. CDR3 length equals 13 residues. Trimming left V 4 bases short and J 1 base short, with 7 bases between. CDR3 amino acids: CASSADRNTEAFF. The CDR3 nucleotides are TGTGCCAGCAGTGCCGACAGGAACACTGAAGCTTTCTTT.

A few counts support this clonotype. The chain employs TRBV6-2 or TRBV6-3 and TRBJ2-7; TRBD2 is a possible D gene (5 bases). The germline V gene encodes CDR1 MNHEY and CDR2 SVGEGT. Trimming took off 4 bases at V and 0 bases at J, with 13 bases between the two ends. The CDR3 has 15 residues. The CDR3 loop reads CASSFADYRSYEQYF. The CDR3 bases are TGTGCCAGCAGTTTCGCCGACTACCGCTCCTACGAGCAGTACTTC.

In its sample, this clonotype was seen many times. The chain is built from TRBV28 and TRBJ2-7; 9 bases map to TRBD1. Germline CDR1 MDHEN, CDR2 SYDVKM. The CDR3 sequence is 16 residues long. V was clipped by 5 bases and J by 1 base; unmatched bases: 9. CDR3 nucleotides: TGTGCCAGCAGTCTCATGGGACAGGGTCGATCCTACGAGCAGTACTTC. Encoded protein: CASSLMGQGRSYEQYF.

The rearrangement joins TRBV6-1 to TRBJ2-7; D call uncertain. The V end was cut by 2 bases, the J end by 2 bases, with 4 bases between. Germline V gene data show CDR1 as MNHNS and CDR2 as SASEGT. The CDR3 has 12 amino acids. CDR3 protein: CASSETTYEQYF. CDR3 sequence (DNA): TGTGCCAGCAGTGAAACAACCTACGAGCAGTACTTC.

This clonotype has more than one count but fewer than ten. The V gene is TRBV6-5, the J gene TRBJ2-4; D is uncertain. This CDR3 is built from 13 residues. Germline values: CDR1 MNHEY, CDR2 SVGAGI. Trimming left V 6 bases short and J 7 bases short, with 13 bases between. CDR3 region: CASRRTGANIQYF. As DNA, the CDR3 is TGTGCCAGCAGACGGACGGGCGCGAACATTCAGTACTTC.